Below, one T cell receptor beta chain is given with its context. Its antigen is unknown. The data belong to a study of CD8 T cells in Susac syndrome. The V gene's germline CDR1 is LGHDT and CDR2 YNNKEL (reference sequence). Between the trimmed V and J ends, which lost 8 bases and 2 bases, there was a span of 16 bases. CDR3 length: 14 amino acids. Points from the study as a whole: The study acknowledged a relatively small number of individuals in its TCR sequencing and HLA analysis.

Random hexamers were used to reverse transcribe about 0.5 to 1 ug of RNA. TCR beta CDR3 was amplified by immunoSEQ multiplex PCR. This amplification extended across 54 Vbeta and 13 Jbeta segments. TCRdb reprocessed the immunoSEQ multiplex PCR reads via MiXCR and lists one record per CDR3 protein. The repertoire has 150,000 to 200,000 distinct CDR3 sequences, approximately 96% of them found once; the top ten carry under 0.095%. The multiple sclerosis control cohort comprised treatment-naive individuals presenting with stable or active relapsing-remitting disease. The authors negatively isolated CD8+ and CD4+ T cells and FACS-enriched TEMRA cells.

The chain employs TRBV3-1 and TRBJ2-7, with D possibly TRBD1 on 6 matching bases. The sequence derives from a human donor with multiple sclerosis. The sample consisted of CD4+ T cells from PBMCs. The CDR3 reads CASAAVDSTYEQYF. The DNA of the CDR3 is TGTGCCAGCGCGGCTGTGGACAGTACCTACGAGCAGTACTTC.